These 8 T cell receptor beta chains were sequenced from one sample in a study of spatial heterogeneity in lung cancer. TCRdb redid the calling of the 5' RACE reads with MiXCR, one entry per CDR3 protein. The sample yields 50,000 or so distinct CDR3 sequences, 10% to 15% seen once. The time point is: sample taken at primary tumor resection. No cells were sorted before sequencing. The whole RNA sequenced was extracted from tumor, nontumor lung or frozen PBMC. This specimen was PBMCs, taken at surgery. The origin of the receptors is a female donor with early-stage non-small cell lung cancer.

The V gene is TRBV5-1, the J gene TRBJ1-2; 9 nucleotides match TRBD1. The V gene end was trimmed by 5 bases and the J gene end by 4 bases; junction bases not matched to a gene: 9. Germline V CDR1 and CDR2: SGHRS, YFSETQ. The CDR3 sequence is 15 residues long. In nucleotides, the CDR3 is TGCGCCAGCAGTCTTACCGGGACAGGGTCCTATGGCTACACCTTC. Its protein product is CASSLTGTGSYGYTF. The variable domain in full, completed from reference TRBV5-1 and TRBJ1-2, reads KAGVTQTPRYLIKTRGQQVTLSCSPISGHRSVSWYQQTPGQGLQFLFEYFSETQRNKGNFPGRFSGRQFSNSRSEMNVSTLELGDSALYLCASSLTGTGSYGYTFGSGTRLTVV.

This clonotype was observed a few times. This chain joins TRBV4-1 and TRBJ2-1, with TRBD1 matching over 9 bases. The CDR3 has 14 residues. Germline V gene data show CDR1 as MGHRA and CDR2 as YSYEKL. The V gene end was trimmed by 4 bases and the J gene end by 4 bases; junction bases not matched to a gene: 2. For the CDR3, the DNA is TGCGCCAGCAGCCCCGGGACAGGGTACAATGAGCAGTTCTTC. Amino acid sequence: CASSPGTGYNEQFF.

The chain is built from TRBV10-3 and TRBJ1-3, with 10 bases that match TRBD1. From germline, CDR1 is ENHRY and CDR2 SYGVKD. After removal of 3 bases from V and 7 bases from J, the junction contained 6 bases not matched to a gene. This CDR3 is built from 15 residues. CDR3 in amino acids: CAISDPGTGVNTIYF. The CDR3 region has the DNA TGTGCCATCAGTGATCCCGGGACAGGGGTGAACACCATATATTTT.

The rearrangement links TRBV7-6 to TRBJ2-5, with no clear D. This CDR3 has 12 amino acids. Germline-derived CDR1 and CDR2 are SGHVS and FNYEAQ. Trimming shortened V by 4 bases and J by 2 bases, and 5 bases separated the two germline ends. Written as DNA, the CDR3 is TGTGCCAGCAGCTCTGGACAAGAGACCCAGTACTTC. This encodes CASSSGQETQYF.

The J gene is TRBJ2-2, the V gene TRBV19; 8 positions agree with TRBD1. Germline CDR1 LNHDA, CDR2 SQIVND (reference sequence). The ends lost 9 bases at V and 3 bases at J; junction bases unmatched: 12. The CDR3 is 16 residues long. CDR3 in DNA: TGTGCCAGCCAGAAACCGACAGGGGTGGACACCGGGGAGCTGTTTTTT. As protein: CASQKPTGVDTGELFF.

This clonotype occurred a few times. V usage is TRBV28 and J usage is TRBJ2-5, with 7 bases lining up with TRBD2. This CDR3 is 15 amino acids long. Trimming at V came to 1 base and at J to 2 bases, leaving 4 bases not matched to a gene. The germline CDR1 and CDR2 sequences are MDHEN and SYDVKM. CDR3 sequence: CASSLLGGLQETQYF. For the CDR3, the DNA is TGTGCCAGCAGTTTATTGGGAGGGTTACAAGAGACCCAGTACTTC.

V is TRBV6-1 and J is TRBJ1-5, with D uncertain. The germline CDR1 and CDR2 sequences are MNHNS and SASEGT. CDR3 length equals 13 residues. V was clipped by 1 base and J by 9 bases, with 10 bases between them. CDR3 bases: TGTGCCAGCAGTGAAGGATTTTCTCTGCCCCAGCATTTT. Translation: CASSEGFSLPQHF.

The table lists this clonotype with a count of one. The chain carries TRBV28 and TRBJ1-1; no clear D gene. The V end lost 2 bases, the J end lost 5 bases, and 9 bases lay between the germline ends. The CDR3 contains 13 residues. CDR1 and CDR2 from the germline V gene are MDHEN and SYDVKM. In DNA form, the CDR3 reads TGTGCCAGCAGTTTACTAGTAGGAACTGAAGCTTTCTTT. This gives the protein CASSLLVGTEAFF.